The rows below give T cell receptor beta chains drawn from one sample of a study of CD8+ T cells in alopecia areata. TCRdb keeps only in-frame clones here, not all; method: immunoSEQ multiplex PCR. This sample yields some 130,000 clones, of which about 46% are seen a single time; around a sixth belongs to the top ten. Sequencing used CD8+ T cells sorted from blood, obtained at week 0. The receptors were gathered from a human donor with alopecia areata. CDR3s include the opening cysteine and the closing phenylalanine or tryptophan. D genes are given only for firm matches. Not every row has a clone size; where given, it reads once, few, many or a size class.

TRBJ2-5 - - TRBV9 CASSVHDYGETQYF TGTGCCAGCAGCGTGCACGATTACGGGGAGACCCAGTACTTC
TRBJ2-7 - - TRBV5-4 CASRWEQSHEQYF TGTGCCAGCAGATGGGAACAGTCTCACGAGCAGTACTTC
TRBJ2-4 - TRBD1 TRBV7-9 CATIAPGTGDDIQYF TGTGCCACCATAGCCCCCGGGACAGGGGATGACATTCAGTACTTC
TRBJ2-5 once TRBD2 TRBV4-1 CASSPRLAGGRETQYF TGCGCCAGCAGCCCACGACTAGCGGGGGGTCGGGAGACCCAGTACTTC
TRBJ2-4 few - TRBV19 CASSKGTAKNIQYF TGTGCCAGTAGTAAGGGGACCGCCAAAAACATTCAGTACTTC
TRBJ2-7 - TRBD1 TRBV5-6 CASTDDRDPLEQYF TGTGCCAGCACCGATGACAGGGACCCCCTCGAGCAGTACTTC
TRBJ2-1 few TRBD2 TRBV29-1 CSASGGANEQFF TGCAGCGCAAGCGGGGGGGCGAATGAGCAGTTCTTC
TRBJ2-5 many - TRBV5-6 CASSLTETQYF TGTGCCAGCAGCTTAACTGAGACCCAGTACTTC
TRBJ2-1 few TRBD2 TRBV5-1 CASSPTWASGAGEQFF TGCGCCAGCAGCCCGACGTGGGCTAGCGGGGCGGGTGAGCAGTTCTTC
TRBJ1-1 - - TRBV7-9 CASSLERGGTEAFF TGTGCCAGCAGCTTAGAAAGAGGGGGAACTGAAGCTTTCTTT
TRBJ2-1 - - TRBV7-9 CASSHSYNEQFF TGTGCCAGCAGTCATTCCTACAATGAGCAGTTCTTC
TRBJ1-2 - - TRBV6-5 CATQDHYGYTF TGTGCCACCCAGGACCACTATGGCTACACCTTC
TRBJ2-3 few - TRBV27 CASTPVGLRPDTQYF TGTGCCAGCACCCCGGTGGGCTTAAGACCAGATACGCAGTATTTT
TRBJ2-5 - - TRBV5-6 CASSLEDQETQYF TGTGCCAGCAGCTTGGAGGATCAAGAGACCCAGTACTTC
TRBJ2-7 - - TRBV9 CASSDDGLEQYF TGTGCCAGCAGCGATGACGGGTTGGAGCAGTACTTC
TRBJ1-2 - - TRBV7-9 CASSVSDRIFYGYTF TGTGCCAGCAGCGTATCGGACAGAATATTCTATGGCTACACCTTC
TRBJ2-5 - TRBD1 TRBV27 CASSLGPGGQETQYF TGTGCCAGCAGTTTAGGTCCAGGGGGTCAAGAGACCCAGTACTTC
TRBJ1-2 - TRBD1 TRBV4-1 CASSQGRDRIYGYTF TGCGCCAGCAGCCAAGGCCGGGACAGGATCTATGGCTACACCTTC
TRBJ1-6 - - TRBV7-7 CASSSNDRNSPLHF TGTGCTAGCAGCTCTAATGACAGGAATTCACCCCTCCACTTT
TRBJ2-3 - - TRBV5-1 CASSLVGGRESDTQYF TGCGCCAGCAGCTTGGTCGGGGGGCGAGAGTCCGATACGCAGTATTTT